One TCR beta chain is described in this entry. This clone was observed a handful of times. Its binding antigen is unknown. Qualities for individual bases were not recorded, and no much larger clone is one base off. These data come from a study of cytomegalovirus exposure and HLA in healthy donors (dated by TCRdb to 2015 to 2018). For the study in its entirety: According to an earlier analysis of 587 of the donors, some 180 million T cells yielded some 120 million unique TCR beta sequences and 276 Gb of sequence data. An early release covering roughly 640 HLA-typed donors comprised roughly 300 gigabases of sequencing data and 85 million to 100 million unique TCR sequences. Of the roughly 430 genotyped donors, approximately 83% fell in the genetic ancestry cluster associated with self-reported Caucasian donors. The study aimed to test whether signatures of past pathogen exposure could be identified by cataloging public T cell receptors. The study profiled the T cell repertoires of more than 500 subjects by immunosequencing and related them to cytomegalovirus serostatus. A separate validation cohort of approximately 130 different subjects was used in addition to the 666-subject first cohort. To predict cytomegalovirus infection status, the study combined high-throughput TCR immunosequencing, statistical association of individual TCRs with disease status, and machine learning. A later analysis re-analyzed previously published TCR beta repertoires from about 600 donors and added high-resolution HLA genotyping to study TCR occurrence patterns. Rather than drawing on any new phenotypic data, the later analysis identified candidate immune exposures from TCR beta sequences and the way those sequences occurred across donors. To decide whether each TCR beta V gene segment behaved as functional or pseudogenic, an earlier analysis of some 540 of the donors relied on high-throughput TCR beta sequencing. Donor age, sex, ethnicity and CMV serostatus were compiled alongside the repertoire data. A later genetic analysis took genome-wide SNP genotypes for about three fifths of the roughly 700 donors and used that subset as a discovery cohort. Every discovery cohort repertoire had been produced on one sequencing platform. HLA typing covered class I and class II loci at four-digit resolution. The number of typed donors differed by locus: about 620-640 for A, B, C, DRB1 and DQB1; 522 for DQA1; approximately 610 for DPA1; and approximately 450 for DPB1. Because of strong linkage in the cohort, roughly five DR-DQ haplotypes were treated as single units for association and clustering. Among 398 genotyped donors of the cohort, an average of about 240,000 unique TCR beta nucleotide sequences were sequenced per donor, roughly 18% of them non-productive. The research as a whole found: When HLA alleles, especially DR and DQ, strongly co-occurred, attributing TCR associations to individual alleles was difficult. Because counts were too low, around 18 rarely observed V segments, including chromosome 9 orphons, were left out of the earlier analysis of 500 to 750 of the donors. Compared with equally common non-associated chains, HLA-associated TCR beta chains in a later analysis were more clonally expanded and had lower generation probabilities. It was suggested by the authors that the approach could potentially be generalized to other disease states and immunological phenotypes. CMV serostatus was the only immune exposure information available for the cohort. V-gene and J-gene trimming of TCR beta chains was associated with a missense DCLRE1C variant in a later genetic analysis, and the association was replicated in an independent cohort. The study listed approximately 150 TCR beta chains as associated with cytomegalovirus. The classifier was reported to diagnose cytomegalovirus status with high specificity and sensitivity in both the original and validation cohorts. In a later analysis, most CMV-associated TCR beta chains were found to appear HLA-restricted, with HLA associations seemingly driven largely by CMV exposure. According to a later genetic analysis, donors in an Asian-associated ancestry cluster had fewer N-insertions in productive TCRs than the roughly 700-donor mean. The 87-base-pair reads could not distinguish some IMGT-functional V segments, including TRBV6-2 and TRBV6-3, so those segments were excluded. A further reported finding was that TCR beta sequences accurately predicted the HLA-A and HLA-B alleles for most subjects in the first cohort. Specific HLA alleles were associated with 15,000 to 20,000 TCR beta sequences at a false discovery rate of 0.05 in a later analysis. A group of highly shared sequence variants was considered likely to be a technical artifact of the sequencing pipeline. Presence/absence analyses assumed roughly uniform sequencing depth across donors, an assumption that may not hold. In a later analysis, several top co-occurrence clusters were reported to appear linked to parvovirus B19, influenza, CMV and Epstein-Barr virus. HLA typing was unavailable for some donors at each locus, so association tests used only the typed subset. Three of the identified cytomegalovirus-associated TCR beta chains were confirmed in vitro to be specific for cytomegalovirus antigens. In a later analysis, TCR association rates were found to vary across HLA loci, with the most associated TCRs seen for DRB1 alleles and the fewest for HLA-C alleles. Correlated functional status among segregating V segments might be attributable to linkage disequilibrium, but an unknown experimental factor could not be ruled out. In an earlier analysis of around 500 of the donors, most TCR beta V segments appeared in productive rearrangements about 87% or about 30% of the time, broadly matching IMGT annotations. Across donors, most TCR sequences were observed very rarely, whereas some public TCRs were present in many individuals. The cohort was sequenced for TCR beta chains only, and without alpha or paired-chain data the features that could be detected were limited.

The library was built by means of the immunoSEQ multiplex PCR assay. For the multiplex PCR, a mixture combining 60 forward primers for TCR Vbeta segments and 13 reverse primers for TCR Jbeta segments was used. A multiplex PCR assay on genomic DNA amplified the CDR3 region of rearranged TCR beta genes. The amplified TCR beta libraries were sequenced on the Illumina HiSeq System as 87-base-pair reads. In the authors' own workflow: A later analysis counted some 80 million unique TCR beta chains across the 550 to 700 repertoires, and some 11 million of these chains were shared by at least two donors. A nearest-neighbor algorithm error-corrected the raw reads and collapsed the reads into unique sequences, merging closely related sequences to remove PCR and sequencing errors. CDR3 sequences were aligned to IMGT reference sequences to assign V, D and J gene segments. For a sequence to be retained, at least a six-nucleotide match to both a V gene segment and a J gene segment was required. Rearrangements were called productive when the CDR3 lacked stop codons and stayed in frame with V and J; all others were non-productive. Following IMGT convention, CDR3 was defined as the stretch from the second conserved V-encoded cysteine up to the conserved J-encoded phenylalanine. Sequences without an unambiguous match to a single V gene segment were excluded from the earlier analysis of almost 600 of the donors. An earlier analysis of several hundred of the donors called V segments functional above 56.7% productive rearrangements and segregating when the between-donor standard deviation exceeded 5%. To diagnose cytomegalovirus status from the catalog of TCR beta chain sequences, a statistical classification framework was built. V and J gene assignment, in a later analysis, came from comparing TCR nucleotide sequences with IMGT/GENE-DB human TR gene sequences. The TCRdist pipeline was used in a later analysis to assign CDR3 sequences and most-parsimonious VDJ recombination scenarios. A later analysis defined each TCR beta chain by its CDR3 amino acid sequence plus V-gene family, and excluded reads lacking a unique V-gene family. In a later analysis, fewer than 650 highly shared, low-generation-probability nucleotide sequences were removed to address suspected cross-contamination and a sequencing artifact. For each public chain, a later analysis derived a clonal expansion index from normalized ranks of inferred template counts within each repertoire. In a later analysis, generation probabilities were computed using a VDJ recombination model fitted to out-of-frame rearrangements, and the results were checked against IGoR. Hypergeometric tests were used in a later analysis to score TCR-TCR, TCR-HLA and TCR-CMV co-occurrence, with a repertoire-size bias correction applied to the TCR pairs. A later analysis estimated false discovery rates by permuting HLA or CMV assignments 20 times. In a later analysis, co-occurring TCRs were grouped with DBSCAN, and TCRdist sequence similarity was added when clustering was performed within HLA-allele-positive subsets. Co-occurrence clustering excluded repertoires with fewer than 30,000 or more than 120,000 public chains, plus five with anomalous nucleotide sharing. TCRdb limited this immuneACCESS table to in-frame rearrangements with V and J called. A share of clones is missing; checked studies link under half to unresolved V genes, and the rest is unexplained. The V and J calls and clone size come from that table; D and trimming were worked out from the DNA. This sample has about 160,000 clones in its table, and under 85% of those were observed once. About 4% of the sample is taken by the ten largest.

V is clipped by 5 bases and J by 0 bases, and the sequence between their germline boundaries is 15 bases long. Based on the germline V gene (reference sequence), the CDR1 and CDR2 sequences are SGHNT and YYREEE. Its CDR3 holds 16 amino acids, cysteine through phenylalanine. Just the 48-base CDR3 DNA is kept, in frame starting at base 1. The cohort consisted of 600 or so healthy bone marrow donors. At the time of sampling, every cohort member was nominally healthy, though immune exposures that went unrecorded were likely present. The donor was CMV seropositive and belonged to the group of 250 to 350 seropositive cohort members. Every donor gave a peripheral blood sample, and the peripheral blood mononuclear cells from that sample were used for TCR beta sequencing. Genomic DNA was extracted from the blood cell samples with the Qiagen DNeasy Blood Extraction Kit.

This clonotype originated in a man aged 45-60 years in good health and CMV-seropositive. The V and J genes are TRBV5-4 and TRBJ2-1; tentative D gene TRBD2, with 6 bases matching. The sequencing sample was made of PBMCs. In nucleotides, the sequence is TGTGCCAGCAGGGTTGGCGGGGCCTACTCCTACAATGAGCAGTTCTTC. It codes for CASRVGGAYSYNEQFF.